What follows are 3 T cell receptor beta chains derived from one specimen sequenced in a study of CD8 T cells in Susac syndrome. RNA, at about 0.5 to 1 ug, was reverse transcribed with random hexamers. One entry per CDR3 protein, called by TCRdb with MiXCR from the immunoSEQ multiplex PCR reads. The profile covers approximately 230,000 distinct CDR3 sequences, with around 93% appearing a single time and 0.07% to 0.09% taken by the ten largest. Sequencing input: CD4+ T cells from PBMCs. The receptors shown here come from a human donor with multiple sclerosis.

The chain joins TRBV18 to TRBJ2-7, with TRBD1 identical over 8 bases. Germline loops: CDR1 KGHSH, CDR2 LQKENI. The trim removed 6 bases at V and 3 bases at J, leaving 10 bases unmatched. The CDR3 loop spans 15 amino acids. DNA of the CDR3: TGTGCCAGCTCCCCTGGAACAGGGGGTGTCTACGAGCAGTACTTC. This codes for CASSPGTGGVYEQYF.

V usage is TRBV2 and J usage is TRBJ2-2; D is uncertain. V lost 2 bases and J lost 1, with 8 bases in between. Germline loops: CDR1 SNHLY, CDR2 FYNNEI. This CDR3 spans 15 amino acids. CDR3 in amino acids: CASSEISLNTGELFF. CDR3 in DNA: TGTGCCAGCAGTGAAATCAGCCTGAACACCGGGGAGCTGTTTTTT.

V and J are TRBV3-1 and TRBJ2-7, with D perhaps matching TRBD2 (6 bases). CDR1 is LGHDT, CDR2 YNNKEL, per germline (reference sequence). V shed 5 bases and J shed 6 bases, with 14 bases lying between them. The CDR3 loop spans 13 amino acids. CDR3 sequence (DNA): TGTGCCAGCAGCAGGGGACTCCCCTCCGAGCAGTACTTC. This sequence encodes CASSRGLPSEQYF.